This T cell receptor beta chain was found in a study of blood T cell repertoires in COVID-19. Authors' processing steps: Amplification with reference gene primers provided the estimates of nucleated cell counts. Profiling relied on immunoSEQ multiplex PCR, and the TCRdb table lists in-frame clones only, not all of them. V, J and clone size are taken as reported in that table, and D and trimming were inferred from the DNA itself. This sample yields over 45,000 clones, of which roughly four fifths are seen a single time; roughly 7.3% belongs to the top ten. Trimming took 2 bases from V and 0 from J, leaving 11 bases between them. Germline assignment: CDR1 SGDLS and CDR2 YYNGEE. The CDR3 spans 15 residues.

The chain recombines TRBV9 with TRBJ1-2; D not certain. The sample was peripheral blood. This sequence originates from a man aged 40-55 years with acute or convalescent COVID-19. CDR3 nucleotides: TGTGCCAGCAGCGTGAACACCTTCACTAACTATGGCTACACCTTC. Protein product: CASSVNTFTNYGYTF. Full variable domain (remainder filled in from reference TRBV9 and TRBJ1-2): DSGVTQTPKHLITATGQRVTLRCSPRSGDLSVYWYQQSLDQGLQFLIQYYNGEERAKGNILERFSAQQFPDLHSELNLSSLELGDSALYFCASSVNTFTNYGYTFGSGTRLTVV.